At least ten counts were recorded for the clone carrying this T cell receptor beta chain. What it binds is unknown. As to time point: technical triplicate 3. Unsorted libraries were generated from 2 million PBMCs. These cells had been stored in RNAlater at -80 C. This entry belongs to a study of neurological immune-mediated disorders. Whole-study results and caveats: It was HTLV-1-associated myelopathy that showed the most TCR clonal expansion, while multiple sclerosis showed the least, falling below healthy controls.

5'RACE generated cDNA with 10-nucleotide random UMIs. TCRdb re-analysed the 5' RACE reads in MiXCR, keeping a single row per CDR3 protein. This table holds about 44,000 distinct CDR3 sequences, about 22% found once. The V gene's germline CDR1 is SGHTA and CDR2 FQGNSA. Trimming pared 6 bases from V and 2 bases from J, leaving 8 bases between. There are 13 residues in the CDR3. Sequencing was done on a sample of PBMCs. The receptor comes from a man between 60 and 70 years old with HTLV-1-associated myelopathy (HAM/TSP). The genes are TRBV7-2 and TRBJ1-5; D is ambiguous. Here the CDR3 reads CASSRKGNQPQHF. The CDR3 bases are TGTGCCAGCAGTCGTAAAGGCAATCAGCCCCAGCATTTT.